These 19 T cell receptor beta chains share one sample of origin, sequenced in a study of chemoradiotherapy in HPV16-positive cancers. Assay: immunoSEQ multiplex PCR; the TCRdb copy retains only in-frame clones and omits some. The data contain around 12,000 clones, 60% to 85% of them singletons. Collection took place from a patient who underwent chemoradiotherapy. The receptors here all came from a human donor with HPV-associated anogenital cancer.

This clone was picked up one time. The rearrangement joins TRBV9 to TRBJ2-6, with D tentatively TRBD2 (5 bases). The CDR3 extends over 14 amino acids. Germline CDR1 and CDR2: SGDLS and YYNGEE. Trimming shortened V by 7 bases and J by 1 base, and 9 bases separated the two germline ends. CDR3 sequence: CASRPGSGANVLTF. Here the CDR3 DNA reads TGTGCCAGCCGCCCGGGGTCTGGGGCCAACGTCCTGACTTTC. Complete variable domain (other parts from reference TRBV9 and TRBJ2-6): DSGVTQTPKHLITATGQRVTLRCSPRSGDLSVYWYQQSLDQGLQFLIQYYNGEERAKGNILERFSAQQFPDLHSELNLSSLELGDSALYFCASRPGSGANVLTFGAGSRLTVL.

The chain carries TRBV29-1 and TRBJ1-1; D is undetermined. The CDR3 is 11 amino acids. V lost 3 bases and J 6 bases, leaving 8 bases between the germline ends. Germline V gives CDR1 SQVTM, CDR2 ANQGSEA. CDR3 coding DNA: TGCAGCGTTGATAAAGGTCCTGAAGCTTTCTTT. It is translated as CSVDKGPEAFF.

The CDR3 loop reads CASILRGSTEAFF. CDR3 nucleotide sequence: TGTGCCAGCATCCTGAGAGGTTCCACTGAAGCTTTCTTT. This chain connects TRBV7-3 to TRBJ1-1; D remains unclear. The CDR3 is 13 amino acids. V was trimmed by 7 bases and J by 4 bases, leaving 13 bases between them. Per germline, CDR1 SGHTA and CDR2 FQGTGA.

The V and J genes are TRBV27 and TRBJ1-4; TRBD1 agrees at 7 bases. Germline CDR1 is MNHEY and CDR2 is SMNVEV (reference sequence). The CDR3 has 15 residues. The junction had 7 bases not matched to a gene; V was cut back by 5 bases and J by 4 bases. CDR3 in DNA: TGTGCCAGCAGTGCCGTAGGGACAGATAATGAAAAACTGTTTTTT. Translation gives CASSAVGTDNEKLFF.

V is TRBV30 and J is TRBJ1-1, with D maybe TRBD1 (5 bases). Germline CDR1 and CDR2: GTSNPN and SVGIG (reference sequence). Trimming took 0 bases from V and 10 from J, leaving 12 bases between them. The CDR3 sequence is 12 residues long. CDR3 sequence (DNA): TGTGCCTGGAGTGTAAATGCGGGGGGAGCTTTCTTT. Its protein product is CAWSVNAGGAFF.

J is TRBJ2-1 and V is TRBV4-1, with TRBD2 matching 8 bases. V trimming: 2 bases; J trimming: 7 bases; junction bases outside the gene matches: 13. The germline V gene encodes CDR1 MGHRA and CDR2 YSYEKL. This CDR3 has 17 residues. The CDR3 here is CASSQQDLVASGNEQFF. The CDR3 DNA reads as TGCGCCAGCAGCCAACAGGATCTCGTGGCTAGCGGGAATGAGCAGTTCTTC.

The V and J genes are TRBV15 and TRBJ2-7; 7 bases are a match to TRBD2. Germline V gene sequence: CDR1 LNHNV, CDR2 YYDKDF (reference sequence). The CDR3 runs 14 residues. Germline trimming cut 0 bases from V and 6 bases from J; bases unmatched to any gene: 5. DNA of the CDR3: TGTGCCACCAGCAGAGATTCTAGCGGTGGCGAGCAGTACTTC. This sequence encodes CATSRDSSGGEQYF. The entire variable domain, with the rest obtained from reference TRBV15 and TRBJ2-7, is as follows: DAMVIQNPRYQVTQFGKPVTLSCSQTLNHNVMYWYQQKSSQAPKLLFHYYDKDFNNEADTPDNFQSRRPNTSFCFLDIRSPGLGDTAMYLCATSRDSSGGEQYFGPGTRLTVT.

J is TRBJ1-1 and V is TRBV4-3, with TRBD1 as a possible D gene (6 bases). V dropped 0 bases and J dropped 9 bases, with 20 bases sitting between them. The CDR3 runs to 16 residues. Germline loops: CDR1 LGHNA, CDR2 YSLEER. The CDR3 bases are TGCGCCAGCAGCCAAGACCTGCCGGACAGCCCCGGACAAGCTTTCTTT. This sequence encodes CASSQDLPDSPGQAFF.

The V gene is TRBV9, the J gene TRBJ1-2; TRBD1 agrees at 7 bases. CDR3 length: 15 residues. Looked up from germline, CDR1 is SGDLS and CDR2 is YYNGEE. V dropped 3 bases and J dropped 4; count of bases not matched to a gene: 9. The CDR3 nucleotides read TGTGCCAGCAGCGACAACAGGGGCGCCATCTATGGCTACACCTTC. It codes for CASSDNRGAIYGYTF.

The chain joins TRBV2 to TRBJ2-5; D is possibly TRBD2 (6 bases). There are 14 residues in the CDR3. From germline, CDR1 is SNHLY and CDR2 FYNNEI. The V end lost 5 bases, the J end lost 1 base, and 11 bases lay between the germline ends. The CDR3 loop reads CASSLRDFQETQYF. CDR3 DNA sequence: TGTGCCAGCAGTCTACGGGACTTCCAAGAGACCCAGTACTTC.

V gene TRBV15 combines with J gene TRBJ2-5, with 9 bases identical to TRBD2. V shed 0 bases, J shed 5 bases, and the junction held 4 bases outside the gene matches. Germline lookup yields CDR1 LNHNV and CDR2 YYDKDF (reference sequence). The CDR3 is made up of 15 amino acids. CDR3 sequence reads: CATSRDRLAGETQYF. The CDR3, as DNA: TGTGCCACCAGCAGAGATCGGCTAGCGGGGGAGACCCAGTACTTC.

This chain connects TRBV6-5 to TRBJ1-1; TRBD1 matches at 7 bases. This CDR3 spans 14 amino acids. Germline values: CDR1 MNHEY, CDR2 SVGAGI. J lost 4 bases, V lost 5 bases, and 7 bases had no gene match. This chain's CDR3 is CASSNRGGGTEAFF. CDR3 bases: TGTGCCAGCAGTAACAGGGGAGGGGGCACTGAAGCTTTCTTT.

The rearrangement links TRBV18 to TRBJ2-2; 12 nucleotides line up with TRBD2. Germline trimming cut 5 bases from V and 0 bases from J; bases unmatched to any gene: 4. Germline V CDR1 and CDR2: KGHSH, LQKENI. CDR3 size: 17 residues. The CDR3 spells CASSNLAGGPNTGELFF. The CDR3 DNA follows: TGTGCCAGCTCAAATCTAGCGGGGGGGCCGAACACCGGGGAGCTGTTTTTT.

The chain links TRBV19 to TRBJ2-1; D is perhaps TRBD1 (7 bases). V lost 6 bases and J 4 bases, leaving 13 bases between the germline ends. Germline CDR1 reads LNHDA; CDR2 reads SQIVND (reference sequence). CDR3 length: 14 amino acids. CDR3 in amino acids: CASRTGDSYNEQFF. In DNA form, the CDR3 reads TGTGCCAGTAGAACAGGGGACTCGTACAATGAGCAGTTCTTC.

In its sample, this clone was seen a few times. The V and J genes are TRBV27 and TRBJ1-2, with TRBD1 matching 7 bases. Germline V gene lookup returns CDR1 MNHEY and CDR2 SMNVEV (reference sequence). The CDR3 contains 14 residues. V lost 5 bases, J lost 4 bases, and 7 bases stayed unmatched. The CDR3 loop reads CASSETGELYGYTF. The CDR3 DNA sequence: TGTGCCAGCAGTGAAACAGGGGAACTCTATGGCTACACCTTC.

V gene TRBV5-1 combines with J gene TRBJ2-1; 7 bases match TRBD1. Germline CDR1 is SGHRS and CDR2 is YFSETQ. The CDR3 runs 16 residues. Trimming cost V 4 bases and J 6 bases; bases outside gene matches: 13. The CDR3 loop is CASSQTVRGRGNEQFF. DNA of the CDR3: TGCGCCAGCAGCCAAACGGTTAGGGGGCGAGGCAATGAGCAGTTCTTC.

The count of this clone is one. The chain employs TRBV27 and TRBJ1-2; TRBD1 matches at 8 bases. This CDR3 has 13 amino acids. Germline V gene lookup returns CDR1 MNHEY and CDR2 SMNVEV (reference sequence). The V gene end was trimmed by 5 bases and the J gene end by 6 bases; junction bases not matched to a gene: 5. Here the CDR3 DNA reads TGTGCCAGCAGTCCAAGGACAGGGAATGGCTACACCTTC. Translated, it gives CASSPRTGNGYTF.

The chain combines TRBV28 with TRBJ1-1; no clear D gene. From germline, CDR1 is MDHEN and CDR2 SYDVKM. The CDR3 is made up of 14 amino acids. With 5 bases removed from V and 4 bases from J, the gap between germline ends came to 14 bases. CDR3 residues: CASSPRALSTEAFF. CDR3 DNA: TGTGCCAGCAGTCCCCGGGCCCTGAGCACTGAAGCTTTCTTT.

This clone was observed a few times. V usage is TRBV27 and J usage is TRBJ1-1; tentatively, D is TRBD1 (6 bases). V shed 7 bases and J shed 8 bases, with 17 bases lying between them. The CDR3 consists of 13 residues. The germline CDR1 and CDR2 sequences are MNHEY and SMNVEV (reference sequence). The CDR3 nucleotides read TGTGCCAGCACCCCCACGGGGGGCTCGGAAGCTTTCTTT. This encodes CASTPTGGSEAFF.